These T cell receptor beta chains were read from a single sample in a study of beta chain features in type 1 diabetes. The data were produced by immunoSEQ multiplex PCR, yet TCRdb's version contains in-frame clones alone and is incomplete. The repertoire includes about 150,000 clones, 7.8% of them detected once, and more than 0.75% sits in the top ten. Sequenced: central memory CD4+ T cells from blood. The receptors here all came from a woman aged 40 to 55 with type 1 diabetes. CDR3s include the opening cysteine and the closing phenylalanine or tryptophan. D genes are given only for firm matches. Clone sizes are given selectively: once, few, many, or a class where the clone is expanded.

>TRBJ2-5|few|NA|TRBV29-1
CSVQQAPRETQYF
TGCAGCGTTCAGCAGGCCCCACGGGAGACCCAGTACTTC
>TRBJ2-1|NA|TRBD1|TRBV19
CASQQGIRNEQFF
TGTGCCAGCCAACAGGGGATCAGGAATGAGCAGTTCTTC
>TRBJ2-1|few|TRBD2|TRBV5-4
CASSLLAGGDNEQFF
TGTGCCAGCAGCTTGCTAGCGGGAGGTGACAATGAGCAGTTCTTC
>TRBJ1-2|NA|NA|TRBV5-6
CASTFGGSYGYTF
TGTGCCAGCACCTTCGGAGGGAGCTATGGCTACACCTTC
>TRBJ2-3|NA|TRBD2|TRBV10-3
CAISGSGTSGATDTQYF
TGTGCCATCAGCGGCTCAGGGACTAGCGGGGCCACAGATACGCAGTATTTT
>TRBJ2-2|NA|NA|TRBV28
CASSLIGGGPTGELFF
TGTGCCAGCAGTTTAATTGGGGGAGGCCCCACCGGGGAGCTGTTTTTT
>TRBJ2-1|few|NA|TRBV28
CASNTAAAGDNEQFF
TGTGCCAGCAACACCGCGGCCGCGGGCGACAATGAGCAGTTCTTC
>TRBJ2-1|few|NA|TRBV5-4
CASSPGGGGGAYNEQFF
TGTGCCAGCAGCCCGGGGGGCGGCGGCGGGGCCTACAATGAGCAGTTCTTC
>TRBJ2-7|few|NA|TRBV18
CASSPSGQGGAYEQYF
TGTGCCAGCTCACCCTCCGGGCAGGGGGGAGCCTACGAGCAGTACTTC
>TRBJ2-7|NA|NA|TRBV4-3
CASSQLLGSYEQYF
TGCGCCAGCAGCCAGTTACTAGGCTCCTACGAGCAGTACTTC
>TRBJ2-2|few|NA|TRBV2
CASRPGANTGELFF
TGTGCCAGCAGGCCGGGGGCGAACACCGGGGAGCTGTTTTTT
>TRBJ1-1|many|NA|TRBV29-1
CSVAPDTKNTEAFF
TGCAGCGTTGCCCCGGACACGAAGAACACTGAAGCTTTCTTT
>TRBJ2-1|few|TRBD2|TRBV6-6
CAGGLAGDNEQFF
TGTGCCGGCGGACTAGCGGGGGACAATGAGCAGTTCTTC
>TRBJ2-7|NA|NA|TRBV19
CASSPPRGEQYF
TGTGCCAGTAGTCCCCCCCGGGGCGAGCAGTACTTC
>TRBJ1-2|NA|NA|TRBV20-1
CSAQGIDGYTF
TGCAGTGCTCAGGGGATCGATGGCTACACCTTC
>TRBJ1-1|few|NA|TRBV14
CASSQGTTEAFF
TGTGCCAGCAGCCAAGGAACAACTGAAGCTTTCTTT
>TRBJ1-2|NA|NA|TRBV4-2
CASSQDPGSGNYGYTF
TGTGCCAGCAGCCAAGATCCGGGAAGCGGTAACTATGGCTACACCTTC
>TRBJ1-1|NA|NA|TRBV7-3
CASSLCRVLRSTEAFF
TGTGCCAGCAGCTTATGCCGGGTATTAAGGAGCACTGAAGCTTTCTTT
>TRBJ2-5|NA|NA|TRBV7-2
CASSLNVPGRGYQETQYF
TGTGCCAGCAGCCTCAACGTCCCGGGACGGGGGTACCAAGAGACCCAGTACTTC
>TRBJ2-3|few|NA|TRBV25-1
CASSAVDTQYF
TGTGCCAGCAGTGCCGTTGATACGCAGTATTTT
>TRBJ1-3|NA|NA|TRBV29-1
CSVEDTLGNTIYF
TGCAGCGTTGAGGACACACTGGGAAACACCATATATTTT
>TRBJ2-6|once|NA|TRBV6-1
CASSGWTGGVSGANVLTF
TGTGCCAGCAGTGGATGGACCGGCGGGGTCTCTGGGGCCAACGTCCTGACTTTC
>TRBJ1-5|NA|NA|TRBV28
CASSITGRTNQPQHF
TGTGCCAGCAGCATCACAGGGCGTACCAATCAGCCCCAGCATTTT
>TRBJ1-2|NA|TRBD1|TRBV28
CASSLRGTGYGYTF
TGTGCCAGCAGTTTAAGGGGGACAGGGTACGGCTACACCTTC
>TRBJ2-5|NA|NA|TRBV5-1
CASSLGLPQETQYF
TGCGCCAGCAGCTTGGGACTCCCTCAAGAGACCCAGTACTTC
>TRBJ1-2|NA|NA|TRBV6-6
CASRPGGRFDYGYTF
TGTGCCAGCAGGCCCGGAGGGAGGTTCGACTATGGCTACACCTTC
>TRBJ1-1|few|NA|TRBV27
CASSPELNRETEAFF
TGTGCCAGCAGCCCCGAGCTGAACAGGGAAACTGAAGCTTTCTTT
>TRBJ2-3|few|TRBD2|TRBV5-4
CASSFGAGSQDTQYF
TGTGCCAGCAGCTTCGGAGCGGGATCCCAAGATACGCAGTATTTT
>TRBJ2-7|NA|NA|TRBV6-6
CASGILGREQYF
TGTGCCAGCGGGATACTAGGGAGGGAGCAGTACTTC
>TRBJ2-5|few|TRBD1|TRBV6-5
CASGGQGAQYF
TGTGCCAGCGGCGGACAGGGGGCCCAGTACTTC
>TRBJ2-7|few|NA|TRBV4-2
CASSQVGGRGPSYEQYF
TGTGCCAGCAGCCAAGTCGGGGGGCGGGGACCGTCCTACGAGCAGTACTTC
>TRBJ2-1|few|NA|TRBV19
CASSSAGYNEQFF
TGTGCCAGTAGTTCCGCAGGATACAATGAGCAGTTCTTC
>TRBJ2-3|few|TRBD2|TRBV9
CASSVAGGSSTDTQYF
TGTGCCAGCAGCGTAGCGGGGGGGTCGAGCACAGATACGCAGTATTTT
>TRBJ1-1|NA|NA|TRBV9
CASSVAEGGGEAFF
TGTGCCAGCAGCGTAGCTGAGGGAGGTGGTGAAGCTTTCTTT
>TRBJ1-2|few|NA|TRBV27
CASSLPGDGYTF
TGTGCCAGCAGTTTACCAGGGGATGGCTACACCTTC
>TRBJ1-1|many|TRBD1|TRBV9
CASSITGEPTEAFF
TGTGCCAGCAGCATCACAGGGGAGCCCACTGAAGCTTTCTTT
>TRBJ1-2|NA|TRBD1|TRBV29-1
CSDRDRRGLGYTF
TGCAGCGATCGGGACAGGAGGGGCCTTGGCTACACCTTC
>TRBJ2-3|NA|TRBD1|TRBV5-8
CASSKYTTGARDTQYF
TGTGCCAGCAGCAAATACACGACAGGGGCCCGGGATACGCAGTATTTT
>TRBJ2-1|few|TRBD1|TRBV30
CAWSVGTGGYNEQFF
TGTGCCTGGAGTGTAGGGACAGGGGGATACAATGAGCAGTTCTTC
>TRBJ1-1|NA|TRBD1|TRBV19
CASSRGQGYDVRTEAFF
TGTGCCAGTAGTCGGGGACAGGGATACGACGTACGGACTGAAGCTTTCTTT
>TRBJ2-3|few|NA|TRBV11-2
CASSLGHQTDTQYF
TGTGCCAGCAGCTTAGGGCACCAAACAGATACGCAGTATTTT
>TRBJ2-1|NA|TRBD2|TRBV5-1
CASSTLAGVGNEQFF
TGCGCCAGCAGCACCTTAGCGGGAGTTGGTAATGAGCAGTTCTTC
>TRBJ1-3|few|NA|TRBV5-1
CASSDGDNGNTIYF
TGCGCCAGCAGCGACGGGGACAACGGAAACACCATATATTTT
>TRBJ2-3|few|TRBD1|TRBV9
CASSPRGLSTDTQYF
TGTGCCAGCAGCCCTAGGGGGCTTAGCACAGATACGCAGTATTTT
>TRBJ2-1|few|NA|TRBV11-2
CASSLNRAGAYNEQFF
TGTGCCAGCAGCCTGAATCGCGCGGGCGCCTACAATGAGCAGTTCTTC
>TRBJ1-1|NA|NA|TRBV9
CASSPDLNTEAFF
TGTGCCAGCAGCCCTGACTTGAACACTGAAGCTTTCTTT
>TRBJ1-5|few|TRBD1|TRBV29-1
CSVVNGTGEKPQHF
TGCAGCGTTGTTAACGGGACAGGGGAAAAGCCCCAGCATTTT
>TRBJ2-1|NA|NA|TRBV30
CAWSPTGPEQFF
TGTGCCTGGAGTCCCACAGGGCCCGAGCAGTTCTTC
>TRBJ1-1|many|NA|TRBV7-2
CASSDRNTEAFF
TGTGCCAGCAGCGACAGGAACACTGAAGCTTTCTTT
>TRBJ2-2|NA|NA|TRBV7-9
CASSSRGTRTGELFF
TGTGCCAGCAGCTCTCGGGGGACCCGCACCGGGGAGCTGTTTTTT
>TRBJ1-5|NA|NA|TRBV30
CAWNPATSGPQHF
TGTGCCTGGAATCCTGCGACCTCGGGGCCCCAGCATTTT
>TRBJ1-1|few|NA|TRBV4-1
CASSPGNRVNTEAFF
TGCGCCAGCAGCCCCGGGAACAGGGTGAACACTGAAGCTTTCTTT
>TRBJ2-5|few|TRBD2|TRBV6-6
CASSSRLAGGSGTQYF
TGTGCCAGCAGCTCCCGTCTAGCGGGAGGATCAGGGACCCAGTACTTC
>TRBJ2-7|few|NA|TRBV29-1
CSVGTTYEQYF
TGCAGCGTTGGCACAACCTACGAGCAGTACTTC
>TRBJ1-1|NA|NA|TRBV20-1
CSAGRNTEAFF
TGCAGTGCTGGGAGGAACACTGAAGCTTTCTTT
>TRBJ1-5|few|NA|TRBV9
CASSVEARGLSNQPQHF
TGTGCCAGCAGCGTAGAGGCAAGAGGACTTAGCAATCAGCCCCAGCATTTT
>TRBJ1-3|few|NA|TRBV6-5
CASWTASNTIYF
TGTGCCAGCTGGACAGCATCAAACACCATATATTTT